These 6 T cell receptor beta chains were all obtained from the same sample, sequenced in a study of T cell responses to AZD1222 COVID-19 vaccine. Method: immunoSEQ multiplex PCR; TCRdb's copy keeps in-frame clones and lacks some. The table has 150,000 or so clones, just over 90% seen once; the top ten hold over 0.85%. The sample consisted of peripheral blood, taken on day 0 of MenACWY control vaccination. These receptors were obtained from an adult in good health.

The chain links TRBV5-4 to TRBJ1-5; D is uncertain. This CDR3 is 15 amino acids long. The V gene's germline CDR1 is SGHNT and CDR2 YYREEE (reference sequence). V was cut by 0 bases and J by 7 bases, with 14 bases left in between. Here the CDR3 reads CASSLDAGSGQPQHF. In DNA, the CDR3 is TGTGCCAGCAGCTTGGACGCGGGGTCGGGGCAGCCCCAGCATTTT.

The chain is built from TRBV6-5 and TRBJ1-1; D may be TRBD1 (5 bases). CDR1 and CDR2 (germline): MNHEY, SVGAGI. V was cut by 7 bases and J by 1 base, with 13 bases left in between. The CDR3 has 14 amino acids. CDR3 DNA: TGTGCCAGCACTCGAAGGGGCAAGAACACTGAAGCTTTCTTT. Protein sequence: CASTRRGKNTEAFF.

This chain connects TRBV4-3 to TRBJ1-5, with unresolved D. V dropped 0 bases and J dropped 7 bases, with 13 bases sitting between them. The CDR3 loop spans 15 amino acids. The germline V gene has CDR1 LGHNA and CDR2 YSLEER. CDR3: CASSQDAGSGQPQHF. The DNA for the CDR3 is TGCGCCAGCAGCCAAGATGCGGGGAGTGGGCAGCCCCAGCATTTT.

This clone was picked up one time. The rearrangement joins TRBV3-1 (or the pseudogene TRBV3-2) to TRBJ1-3; D call uncertain. This CDR3 region has 17 residues. Germline V gives CDR1 LGHDT, CDR2 YNNKEL (reference sequence). V lost 2 bases, J lost 0 bases, and 14 bases lay in between. In DNA, the CDR3 is TGTGCCAGCAGCCAAAGACCAAAGGACTTCTCTGGAAACACCATATATTTT. Protein: CASSQRPKDFSGNTIYF.

This clone was observed once. The genes are TRBV19 and TRBJ1-5, with D possibly matching TRBD1 (5 bases). The CDR3 runs to 13 residues. CDR1 is LNHDA and CDR2 is SQIVND in the germline V gene (reference sequence). The V end was cut by 4 bases, the J end by 7 bases, with 11 bases between. CDR3 region: CASSNGAGQPQHF. CDR3 bases: TGTGCCAGTAGTAACGGGGCGGGACAGCCCCAGCATTTT.

J is TRBJ1-1 and V is TRBV6-5; TRBD1 matches at 7 bases. J lost 1 base, V lost 5 bases, and 4 bases had no gene match. Germline V CDR1 and CDR2: MNHEY, SVGAGI. This CDR3 has 14 residues. Here the CDR3 reads CASSPGGGNTEAFF. CDR3 DNA: TGTGCCAGCAGTCCAGGGGGGGGGAACACTGAAGCTTTCTTT.